The rows below give T cell receptor beta chains drawn from one sample of a study of CD8+ T cells in alopecia areata. The assay was immunoSEQ multiplex PCR, and TCRdb's table has in-frame clones only and misses some. The repertoire holds 100,000 to 130,000 clones, with approximately 59% as singletons. Specimen: CD8+ T cells sorted from blood. The source of these receptors is a human donor in good health. Each CDR3 is given with its conserved first and last residue. Each record gives: CDR3 length, J gene, clone size, D gene, V gene, CDR3 protein, CDR3 DNA. D genes are given only for firm matches. Clone size appears in some rows only: once, few, many, or a class for an expanded clone.

len: 14; j_gene: TRBJ1-2; abundance: -; d_gene: TRBD1; v_gene: TRBV5-4; CDR3aa: CASTDRDVSYGYTF; CDR3nt: TGTGCCAGCACTGACAGGGATGTTAGCTATGGCTACACCTTC
len: 16; j_gene: TRBJ2-5; abundance: few; d_gene: TRBD2; v_gene: TRBV7-8; CDR3aa: CASSFGSGGAQETQYF; CDR3nt: TGTGCCAGCAGCTTTGGGAGCGGGGGGGCCCAAGAGACCCAGTACTTC
len: 16; j_gene: TRBJ2-6; abundance: few; d_gene: -; v_gene: TRBV7-9; CDR3aa: CASSQEGISGANVLTF; CDR3nt: TGTGCCAGCAGCCAAGAAGGGATCTCTGGGGCCAACGTCCTGACTTTC
len: 16; j_gene: TRBJ1-1; abundance: -; d_gene: -; v_gene: TRBV6-6; CDR3aa: CASSYFPDYGNTEAFF; CDR3nt: TGTGCCAGCAGTTACTTTCCGGACTATGGCAACACTGAAGCTTTCTTT
len: 11; j_gene: TRBJ2-7; abundance: few; d_gene: -; v_gene: TRBV29-1; CDR3aa: CSPGEGGQQYF; CDR3nt: TGCAGCCCTGGAGAGGGGGGGCAACAGTACTTC
len: 10; j_gene: TRBJ2-3; abundance: -; d_gene: -; v_gene: TRBV6-1; CDR3aa: CASGEDTQYF; CDR3nt: TGTGCCAGCGGGGAAGATACGCAGTATTTT
len: 13; j_gene: TRBJ1-5; abundance: few; d_gene: -; v_gene: TRBV2; CDR3aa: CAVGGVGNQPQHF; CDR3nt: TGTGCCGTAGGCGGGGTGGGCAATCAGCCCCAGCATTTT
len: 16; j_gene: TRBJ1-5; abundance: few; d_gene: -; v_gene: TRBV6-1; CDR3aa: CASSESPGNSNQPQHF; CDR3nt: TGCGCCAGCAGTGAGTCCCCAGGGAATAGCAATCAGCCCCAGCATTTT
len: 15; j_gene: TRBJ2-7; abundance: -; d_gene: -; v_gene: TRBV7-6; CDR3aa: CASSPLIGQPYEQYF; CDR3nt: TGTGCCAGCAGCCCCTTGATAGGACAGCCCTACGAGCAGTACTTC
len: 14; j_gene: TRBJ1-5; abundance: many; d_gene: -; v_gene: TRBV7-9; CDR3aa: CASSLGQTNQPQHF; CDR3nt: TGTGCCAGCAGCTTAGGACAGACCAATCAGCCCCAGCATTTT
len: 15; j_gene: TRBJ2-2; abundance: many; d_gene: TRBD1; v_gene: TRBV5-6; CDR3aa: CASSLVQGDTGELFF; CDR3nt: TGTGCCAGCAGCTTGGTCCAGGGGGACACCGGGGAGCTGTTTTTT
len: 14; j_gene: TRBJ2-5; abundance: -; d_gene: -; v_gene: TRBV5-1; CDR3aa: CASSLEDQQETQYF; CDR3nt: TGCGCCAGCAGCTTGGAAGACCAACAAGAGACCCAGTACTTC
len: 12; j_gene: TRBJ1-1; abundance: -; d_gene: -; v_gene: TRBV7-9; CDR3aa: CASSEGDTEAFF; CDR3nt: TGTGCCAGCAGCGAAGGGGACACTGAAGCTTTCTTT
len: 13; j_gene: TRBJ2-1; abundance: -; d_gene: TRBD2; v_gene: TRBV7-7; CDR3aa: CASSLGGGHEQFF; CDR3nt: TGTGCTAGCAGCTTAGGCGGGGGGCATGAGCAGTTCTTC
len: 12; j_gene: TRBJ2-3; abundance: few; d_gene: -; v_gene: TRBV28; CDR3aa: CAKLRATDTQYF; CDR3nt: TGTGCCAAACTTCGGGCCACAGATACGCAGTATTTT
len: 13; j_gene: TRBJ1-2; abundance: -; d_gene: -; v_gene: TRBV30; CDR3aa: CAWSIGAPYGYTF; CDR3nt: TGTGCCTGGAGTATCGGGGCCCCCTATGGCTACACCTTC
len: 14; j_gene: TRBJ1-1; abundance: -; d_gene: -; v_gene: TRBV5-1; CDR3aa: CASSLEVTNTEAFF; CDR3nt: TGCGCCAGCAGCTTGGAGGTGACGAACACTGAAGCTTTCTTT
len: 14; j_gene: TRBJ2-6; abundance: few; d_gene: -; v_gene: TRBV6-5; CDR3aa: CASTPTAGANVLTF; CDR3nt: TGTGCCAGCACCCCAACGGCTGGGGCCAACGTCCTGACTTTC
len: 17; j_gene: TRBJ2-5; abundance: many; d_gene: -; v_gene: TRBV4-2; CDR3aa: CASSQDGGYRGAETQYF; CDR3nt: TGTGCCAGCAGCCAAGATGGGGGGTACAGGGGTGCAGAGACCCAGTACTTC
len: 17; j_gene: TRBJ2-2; abundance: -; d_gene: -; v_gene: TRBV11-2; CDR3aa: CASSRWAQPLNTGELFF; CDR3nt: TGTGCCAGCAGTCGGTGGGCCCAACCTTTAAACACCGGGGAGCTGTTTTTT
len: 15; j_gene: TRBJ2-2; abundance: -; d_gene: -; v_gene: TRBV29-1; CDR3aa: CSVEELKGIAGELFF; CDR3nt: TGCAGCGTTGAAGAGTTGAAAGGGATCGCCGGGGAGCTGTTTTTT
len: 15; j_gene: TRBJ2-6; abundance: many; d_gene: -; v_gene: TRBV15; CDR3aa: CATSRENSGANVLTF; CDR3nt: TGTGCCACCAGCAGAGAAAACTCTGGGGCCAACGTCCTGACTTTC
len: 13; j_gene: TRBJ2-1; abundance: -; d_gene: -; v_gene: TRBV7-9; CDR3aa: CASADGTYNEQFF; CDR3nt: TGTGCCAGCGCAGACGGTACCTACAATGAGCAGTTCTTC
len: 14; j_gene: TRBJ2-7; abundance: -; d_gene: TRBD1; v_gene: TRBV5-1; CDR3aa: CASSSGTDSYEQYF; CDR3nt: TGCGCCAGCAGTTCCGGGACAGACTCCTACGAGCAGTACTTC
len: 16; j_gene: TRBJ1-2; abundance: -; d_gene: -; v_gene: TRBV15; CDR3aa: CATSRDYGLREGGYTF; CDR3nt: TGTGCCACCAGCAGAGATTATGGGTTACGGGAGGGTGGCTACACCTTC
len: 14; j_gene: TRBJ2-7; abundance: few; d_gene: TRBD2; v_gene: TRBV7-8; CDR3aa: CASSPSSGGYEQYF; CDR3nt: TGTGCCAGCAGCCCTTCTAGCGGGGGCTACGAGCAGTACTTC
len: 13; j_gene: TRBJ2-7; abundance: -; d_gene: -; v_gene: TRBV2; CDR3aa: CASSPGGPYEQYF; CDR3nt: TGTGCCAGCAGCCCCGGGGGCCCCTACGAGCAGTACTTC
len: 14; j_gene: TRBJ1-5; abundance: -; d_gene: -; v_gene: TRBV4-1; CDR3aa: CASSHVPENQPQHF; CDR3nt: TGCGCCAGCAGCCACGTCCCGGAAAATCAGCCCCAGCATTTT
len: 14; j_gene: TRBJ2-3; abundance: -; d_gene: -; v_gene: TRBV5-1; CDR3aa: CASSLYGGADTQYF; CDR3nt: TGCGCCAGCAGCTTATATGGAGGGGCAGATACGCAGTATTTT
len: 14; j_gene: TRBJ2-1; abundance: -; d_gene: -; v_gene: TRBV23-1; CDR3aa: CASSQSHRVNEQFF; CDR3nt: TGCGCCAGCAGTCAATCGCACAGGGTCAATGAGCAGTTCTTC
len: 16; j_gene: TRBJ2-3; abundance: -; d_gene: -; v_gene: TRBV5-6; CDR3aa: CASSSSGLLITDTQYF; CDR3nt: TGTGCCAGCAGCTCATCGGGACTCCTGATCACAGATACGCAGTATTTT
len: 13; j_gene: TRBJ2-7; abundance: -; d_gene: TRBD1; v_gene: TRBV7-8; CDR3aa: CASSSRQGDEQYF; CDR3nt: TGTGCCAGCAGCTCCCGACAGGGGGACGAGCAGTACTTC
len: 16; j_gene: TRBJ1-1; abundance: -; d_gene: TRBD1; v_gene: TRBV7-9; CDR3aa: CASSLGQGARDTEAFF; CDR3nt: TGTGCCAGCAGCTTAGGACAGGGCGCGCGGGACACTGAAGCTTTCTTT